The rows below give T cell receptor beta chains drawn from one sample of a study of T cells after yellow fever vaccination. TCRdb reanalysed the 5' RACE reads using MiXCR and keeps one entry per CDR3 protein. The table shows 250,000 to 350,000 distinct CDR3 sequences, with around 9.3% occurring only once. This sample comprised CD4+ T cells sorted from PBMCs, obtained 5 days after the yellow fever booster vaccination. Receptors were obtained from a man between 18 and 29 years old who received the YFV17D yellow fever vaccine. Both conserved end residues are trimmed from each CDR3. A D gene is named only where the DNA matches it firmly.

J | V | D | CDR3
TRBJ2-1 | TRBV12-3/TRBV12-4 | TRBD2 | ASSNGLAGGNEQF
TRBJ2-1 | TRBV7-2 | NA | ASSQTGHNEQF
TRBJ1-3 | TRBV18 | NA | ASSPPEGTLGNTIY
TRBJ2-1 | TRBV14 | NA | ASRQSDPYNEQF
TRBJ2-5 | TRBV28 | TRBD2 | ASSLGGASGEETQY
TRBJ2-3 | TRBV12-3/TRBV12-4 | TRBD2 | ASSFLTSGGADTQY
TRBJ2-7 | TRBV7-2 | TRBD1 | ASSPDRDWSYEQY
TRBJ1-2 | TRBV18 | TRBD1 | ASSPPAFPDRAGGYT
TRBJ2-1 | TRBV20-1 | NA | SARDRRVSYNEQF
TRBJ1-3 | TRBV7-2 | NA | ASSFGLNSGNTIY
TRBJ2-5 | TRBV18 | NA | ASSPPSGQTQY
TRBJ2-6 | TRBV4-1 | NA | ASSQVLRDRTLGANVLT
TRBJ1-2 | TRBV24-1 | NA | ATPRGSNYGYT
TRBJ1-4 | TRBV2 | NA | ASSDRSNNEKLF
TRBJ2-7 | TRBV18 | NA | ASSPGLSAYEQY
TRBJ2-3 | TRBV7-8 | NA | ASSLAQGLIDTQY
TRBJ1-6 | TRBV2 | TRBD1 | ASRERTGGYNSPLH
TRBJ2-2 | TRBV24-1 | TRBD2 | ATSDLLGSGGDTGELF
TRBJ2-1 | TRBV18 | TRBD1 | ASSPTGGIDNEQF
TRBJ2-1 | TRBV3-1 | NA | ASSPRRLYNEQF
TRBJ1-1 | TRBV9 | NA | ASSGRGAGTEAF
TRBJ1-3 | TRBV7-2 | NA | ASRGAGWTGNTIY
TRBJ1-2 | TRBV2 | NA | ASRADSPYGYT
TRBJ2-5 | TRBV12-3/TRBV12-4 | TRBD1 | ASSLEGAQETQY
TRBJ1-5 | TRBV6-5 | TRBD1 | ASSNWDRGREGNQPQH
TRBJ1-3 | TRBV5-1 | TRBD1 | ASSATGEGNTIY
TRBJ2-5 | TRBV28 | TRBD2 | ASSLKVLAGETQY
TRBJ1-1 | TRBV7-2 | NA | ASSLLRVTEAF
TRBJ1-1 | TRBV7-2 | NA | ASSSLVGRNTEAF
TRBJ2-5 | TRBV4-1 | NA | ASSRTARETQY
TRBJ2-3 | TRBV11-2 | NA | ASSFRRPSGTDTQY
TRBJ1-2 | TRBV18 | NA | ASSRGYNYGYT
TRBJ1-5 | TRBV25-1 | NA | ASSHPWHGPQPQH
TRBJ2-6 | TRBV19 | NA | ASLQGGGANVLT
TRBJ1-1 | TRBV3-1 | TRBD1 | ASSRGTGGNTEAF
TRBJ2-2 | TRBV19 | TRBD1 | ASKGQSTGELF
TRBJ1-5 | TRBV12-3/TRBV12-4 | NA | ASSPSPGRDQPQH
TRBJ1-1 | TRBV11-2 | NA | ASSLDWSPNTEAF
TRBJ1-2 | TRBV30 | NA | AWRMNWGGYT
TRBJ2-1 | TRBV5-6 | NA | ASSLYRLTSYNEQF
TRBJ2-3 | TRBV7-9 | TRBD2 | ASSRGLAGGLSTDTQY
TRBJ1-2 | TRBV2 | NA | ASSENGATYGYT
TRBJ2-7 | TRBV25-1 | NA | ASSDGGRAVEQY
TRBJ1-3 | TRBV20-1 | NA | SARALDTIY
TRBJ2-3 | TRBV3-1 | NA | ASSQASGSTDTQY